What follows are 17 T cell receptor beta chains derived from one specimen sequenced in a study of blood T cells in healthy people across ages. A second PCR, run for roughly 7 to 12 cycles, used a sample-barcoded 5' primer plus a J-beta primer mix. TCRdb re-called the 5' RACE reads through MiXCR, storing one row per CDR3 protein. The data hold about 1,600,000 distinct CDR3 sequences, with roughly 40% observed a single time. What was sequenced was blood. These TCRs come from a woman in her late teens or twenties in good health.

This chain connects TRBV27 to TRBJ2-1; TRBD2 matches at 7 bases. The V segment lost 10 bases and the J segment 5 bases; nucleotides outside the gene matches: 8. CDR1 MNHEY and CDR2 SMNVEV come from the germline V gene (reference sequence). The CDR3 spans 13 residues. CDR3 sequence reads: CATWGGYHNEQFF. In DNA form, the CDR3 reads TGTGCCACCTGGGGGGGGTACCACAATGAGCAGTTCTTC.

A few counts support this clonotype. CDR3 nucleotides: TGTGCCAGCAGTTTATTGGTAACGGGAGGAGGTGATGAGCAGTTCTTC. Translating gives CASSLLVTGGGDEQFF. The V call is TRBV28, the J call TRBJ2-1, with 7 bases identical to TRBD2. After removal of 1 base from V and 8 bases from J, the junction contained 11 bases not matched to a gene. CDR3 length: 16 residues. The germline CDR1 and CDR2 sequences are MDHEN and SYDVKM.

The V call is TRBV7-9, the J call TRBJ2-3; tentatively, D is TRBD1 or TRBD2 (5 bases each). The CDR3 loop spans 13 amino acids. Trimming removed 5 bases at V and 7 bases at J, with 13 bases between. Per germline, CDR1 SEHNR and CDR2 FQNEAQ (reference sequence). The CDR3 DNA reads TGTGCCAGCAGCCCAGAGGGGACCCATACGCAGTATTTT. As protein: CASSPEGTHTQYF.

The chain recombines TRBV5-1 with TRBJ2-1, with D possibly matching TRBD2 (6 bases). The V end was cut by 4 bases, the J end by 3 bases, with 11 bases between. This CDR3 has 14 amino acids. Germline CDR1 SGHRS, CDR2 YFSETQ. The CDR3 DNA sequence: TGCGCCAGCAGCGTACGGGAGTTCTACAATGAGCAGTTCTTC. The encoded protein is CASSVREFYNEQFF.

The V and J genes are TRBV5-1 and TRBJ2-4, with D tentatively TRBD1 (5 bases). The J call may be wrong; the DNA end is better matched by TRBJ2-7. CDR1 and CDR2 (germline): SGHRS, YFSETQ. The CDR3 consists of 14 residues. The CDR3 reads CASSVVGQTYEQYF. The DNA for the CDR3 is TGCGCCAGCAGCGTGGTCGGACAAACCTACGAGCAGTACTTC.

This clonotype appeared a few times. The chain is built from TRBV27 and TRBJ1-6; TRBD1 agrees at 7 bases. With V trimmed by 8 bases and J by 10 bases, 8 bases remained unmatched. CDR1 and CDR2 (germline): MNHEY, SMNVEV (reference sequence). There are 13 residues in the CDR3. The CDR3 spells CASQQTGNSPLHF. As DNA, the CDR3 is TGTGCCAGCCAACAGACAGGGAACTCACCCCTCCACTTT.

This clonotype was picked up a small number of times. The J gene is TRBJ2-2, the V gene TRBV6-5, with D uncertain. Per the germline V gene, CDR1 is MNHEY and CDR2 is SVGAGI. V was shortened by 2 bases and J by 1 base, with 8 bases between the two germline ends. The CDR3 totals 15 residues. The CDR3, as DNA: TGTGCCAGCAGTTACAGTCTAGAGAACACCGGGGAGCTGTTTTTT. Translating it yields CASSYSLENTGELFF.

This chain uses TRBV6-1 with TRBJ1-2; tentative D call: TRBD1 (5 bases). Germline assignment: CDR1 MNHNS and CDR2 SASEGT. Trimming cost V 0 bases and J 8 bases, with 10 bases left between them. This CDR3 region has 13 residues. The CDR3 sequence is CASSEAQGDGYTF. CDR3 in DNA: TGTGCCAGCAGTGAAGCGCAGGGCGACGGCTACACCTTC.

Here the CDR3 DNA reads TGCAGTGCCCCGGCCTGGGAGACCCAGTACTTC. Its translation is CSAPAWETQYF. J is TRBJ2-5 and V is TRBV20-1; no clear D gene. Germline CDR1 is DFQATT and CDR2 is SNEGSKA (reference sequence). The CDR3 has 11 residues. Trimming cost V 6 bases and J 5 bases, with 10 bases left between them.

This sequence joins TRBV28 and TRBJ2-7; TRBD1 matches 10 bases. CDR1 and CDR2 (germline): MDHEN, SYDVKM. With 6 bases clipped from V and 5 bases from J, the junction kept 13 bases outside the gene matches. The length of the CDR3 is 16 residues. CDR3 DNA: TGTGCCAGCAGCCCAATAGACAGGGGGCTGAAGGACGAGCAGTACTTC. Its protein is CASSPIDRGLKDEQYF.

With respect to this clonotype: Germline is not matched at one junction end, which may reflect a read error. The genes are TRBV28 and TRBJ2-3, with a weak D call TRBD2 (6 bases). This CDR3 is built from 15 residues. Germline V lookup: CDR1 MDHEN, CDR2 SYDVKM. The CDR3: CVSSGWDLDTDMQYF. In nucleotides, the CDR3 is TGTGTCAGCAGTGGATGGGACTTAGACACAGATATGCAGTATTTT.

This clonotype was recorded a few times. This chain connects TRBV24-1 to TRBJ2-7, with 9 bases that match TRBD1. This CDR3 has 14 residues. J gave up 6 bases and V 2 bases, and 4 bases lay outside the gene matches. CDR1 is KGHDR and CDR2 is SFDVKD in the germline V gene. The CDR3 DNA is TGTGCCACCAGTGATTCCGGGACAGGGAGCGAGCAGTACTTC. It yields the protein CATSDSGTGSEQYF.

This clonotype was recorded once. The chain joins TRBV28 to TRBJ2-5; D might be TRBD1 (6 bases). The CDR3 covers 17 residues. The germline V gene has CDR1 MDHEN and CDR2 SYDVKM. V lost 4 bases, J lost 1 base, and 19 bases lay in between. The CDR3 protein is CASSSHRDNSFQETQYF. CDR3 in DNA: TGTGCCAGCAGTTCTCACCGGGACAATTCTTTCCAAGAGACCCAGTACTTC.

The J gene is TRBJ2-1, the V gene TRBV7-9; 7 bases map to TRBD2. J was trimmed by 8 bases and V by 3 bases; bases with no gene match: 13. The CDR3 is made up of 16 amino acids. The germline CDR1 and CDR2 sequences are SEHNR and FQNEAQ (reference sequence). The CDR3 nucleotides are TGTGCCAGCAGCTTCGGGACTACCATAAACGGCGATGAGCAGTTCTTC. Its translation: CASSFGTTINGDEQFF.

With regard to this clonotype: An end of the junction differs from the germline gene, which may be a read error. The genes are TRBV12-3 or TRBV12-4 and TRBJ1-5, with D hard to call. There are 13 residues in the CDR3. CDR3 in amino acids: CAGSLGSGQPQHF. In nucleotides, the CDR3 is TGTGCCGGCAGTTTAGGGTCAGGTCAGCCCCAGCATTTT.

The chain couples TRBV20-1 to TRBJ2-7; perhaps TRBD2 as D (5 bases). Germline V gene lookup returns CDR1 DFQATT and CDR2 SNEGSKA (reference sequence). Trimming pared 3 bases from V and 0 bases from J, leaving 15 bases between. The CDR3 covers 15 residues. CDR3 coding DNA: TGCAGTGCTAGCCATACGAACGGGAACTCCTACGAGCAGTACTTC. This encodes CSASHTNGNSYEQYF.

The CDR3 DNA sequence: TGCGCCAGCAGCTTGGCGGGACAGCATACAGATACGCAGTATTTT. Amino acids: CASSLAGQHTDTQYF. This chain uses TRBV5-1 with TRBJ2-3; TRBD1 matches 7 bases. Trimming cost V 0 bases and J 3 bases; bases outside gene matches: 4. The CDR3 covers 15 residues. The germline CDR1 and CDR2 sequences are SGHRS and YFSETQ.